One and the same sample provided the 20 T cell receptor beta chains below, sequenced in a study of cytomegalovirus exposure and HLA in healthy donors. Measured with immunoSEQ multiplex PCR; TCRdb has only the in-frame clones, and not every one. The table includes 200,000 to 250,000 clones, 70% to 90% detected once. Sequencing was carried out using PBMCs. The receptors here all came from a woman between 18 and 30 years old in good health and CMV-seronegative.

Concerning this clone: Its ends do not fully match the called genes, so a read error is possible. The chain's CDR3 is CAWSVRLAGPAGF. In nucleotides, the CDR3 is TGTGCCTGGAGTGTAAGGCTAGCGGGACCAGCTGGATTC. This sequence joins TRBV30 and TRBJ2-4; 9 bases are a match to TRBD2. CDR1 is GTSNPN and CDR2 is SVGIG in the germline V gene (reference sequence). This CDR3 is built from 13 residues.

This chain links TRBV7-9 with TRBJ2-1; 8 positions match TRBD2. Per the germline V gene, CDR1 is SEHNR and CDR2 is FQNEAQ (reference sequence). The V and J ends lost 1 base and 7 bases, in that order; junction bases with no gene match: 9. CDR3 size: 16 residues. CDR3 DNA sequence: TGTGCCAGCAGCTTAGGTTTAGCGGGATCTGATAATGAGCAGTTCTTC. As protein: CASSLGLAGSDNEQFF.

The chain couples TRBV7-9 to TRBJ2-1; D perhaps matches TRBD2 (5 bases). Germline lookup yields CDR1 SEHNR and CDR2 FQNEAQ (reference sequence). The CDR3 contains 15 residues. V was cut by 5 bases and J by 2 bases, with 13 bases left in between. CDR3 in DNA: TGTGCCAGCAGCCTGGTTGCGGGTACCTACAATGAGCAGTTCTTC. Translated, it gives CASSLVAGTYNEQFF.

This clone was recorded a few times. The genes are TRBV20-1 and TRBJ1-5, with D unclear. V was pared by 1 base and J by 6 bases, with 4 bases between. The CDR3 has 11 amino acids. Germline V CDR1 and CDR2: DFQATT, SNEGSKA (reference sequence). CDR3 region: CSARAGQPQHF. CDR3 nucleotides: TGCAGTGCTAGAGCGGGTCAGCCCCAGCATTTT.

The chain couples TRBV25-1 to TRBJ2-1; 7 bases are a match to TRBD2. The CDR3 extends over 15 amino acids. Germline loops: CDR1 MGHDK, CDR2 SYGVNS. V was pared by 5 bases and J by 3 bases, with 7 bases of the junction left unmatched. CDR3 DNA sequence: TGTGCCAGCAGTCGTTCTTGGGGGGGCTACAATGAGCAGTTCTTC. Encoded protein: CASSRSWGGYNEQFF. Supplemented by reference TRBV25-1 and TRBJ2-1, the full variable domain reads EADIYQTPRYLVIGTGKKITLECSQTMGHDKMYWYQQDPGMELHLIHYSYGVNSTEKGDLSSESTVSRIRTEHFPLTLESARPSHTSQYLCASSRSWGGYNEQFFGPGTRLTVL.

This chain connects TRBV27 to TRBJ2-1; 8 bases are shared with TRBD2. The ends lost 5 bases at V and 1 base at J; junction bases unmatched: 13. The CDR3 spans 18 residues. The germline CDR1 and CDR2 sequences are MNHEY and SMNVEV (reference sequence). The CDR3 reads CASSLRGGAGASYNEQFF. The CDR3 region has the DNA TGTGCCAGCAGTCTAAGGGGCGGAGCGGGGGCTTCCTACAATGAGCAGTTCTTC.

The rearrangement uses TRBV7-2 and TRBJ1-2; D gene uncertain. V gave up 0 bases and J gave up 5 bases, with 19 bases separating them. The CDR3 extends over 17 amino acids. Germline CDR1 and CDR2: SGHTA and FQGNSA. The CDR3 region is CASSLARLDHQTYGYTF. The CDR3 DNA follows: TGTGCCAGCAGCTTAGCGCGACTCGACCACCAAACATATGGCTACACCTTC.

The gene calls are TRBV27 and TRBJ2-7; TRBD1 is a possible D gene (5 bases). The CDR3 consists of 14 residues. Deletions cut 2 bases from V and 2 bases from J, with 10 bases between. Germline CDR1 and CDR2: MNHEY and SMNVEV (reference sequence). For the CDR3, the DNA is TGTGCCAGCAGTTTAACAGGAACCACCTACGAGCAGTACTTC. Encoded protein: CASSLTGTTYEQYF.

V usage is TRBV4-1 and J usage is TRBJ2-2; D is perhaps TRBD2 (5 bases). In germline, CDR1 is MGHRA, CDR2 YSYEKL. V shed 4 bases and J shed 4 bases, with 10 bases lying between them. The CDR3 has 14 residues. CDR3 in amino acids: CASSRVEGTGELFF. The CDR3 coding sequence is TGCGCCAGCAGCCGAGTAGAGGGCACCGGGGAGCTGTTTTTT.

As DNA, the CDR3 is TGTGCCAGCAGCTTACCGACTTTCGATGAGCAGTTCTTC. Protein product: CASSLPTFDEQFF. This sequence joins TRBV7-2 and TRBJ2-1, with D unresolved. V was clipped by 2 bases and J by 8 bases, with 10 bases between them. The CDR3 is made up of 13 amino acids. Germline V CDR1 and CDR2: SGHTA, FQGNSA.

CDR3 DNA sequence: TGCGCCAGCAGCTTGGAGCAGGGTGAAAAACTGTTTTTT. This encodes CASSLEQGEKLFF. The chain carries TRBV5-1 and TRBJ1-4, with D perhaps TRBD1 (5 bases). The CDR3 contains 13 residues. In germline, CDR1 is SGHRS, CDR2 YFSETQ. Trimming removed 0 bases at V and 7 bases at J, with 7 bases between.

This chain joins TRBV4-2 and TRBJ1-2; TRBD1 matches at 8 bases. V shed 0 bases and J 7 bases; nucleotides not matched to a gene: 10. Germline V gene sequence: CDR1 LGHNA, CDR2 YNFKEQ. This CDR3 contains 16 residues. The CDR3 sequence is CASSQDRTGYFFGYTF. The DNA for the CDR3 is TGTGCCAGCAGCCAAGATAGGACAGGGTATTTTTTTGGCTACACCTTC.

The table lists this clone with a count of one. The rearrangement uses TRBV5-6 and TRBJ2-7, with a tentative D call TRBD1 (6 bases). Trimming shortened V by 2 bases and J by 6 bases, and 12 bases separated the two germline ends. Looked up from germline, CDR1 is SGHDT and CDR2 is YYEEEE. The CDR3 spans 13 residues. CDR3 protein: CASSFQQGREQYF. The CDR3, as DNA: TGTGCCAGCAGCTTCCAACAGGGCCGCGAGCAGTACTTC. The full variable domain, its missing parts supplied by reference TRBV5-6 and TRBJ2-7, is DAGVTQSPTHLIKTRGQQVTLRCSPKSGHDTVSWYQQALGQGPQFIFQYYEEEERQRGNFPDRFSGHQFPNYSSELNVNALLLGDSALYLCASSFQQGREQYFGPGTRLTVT.

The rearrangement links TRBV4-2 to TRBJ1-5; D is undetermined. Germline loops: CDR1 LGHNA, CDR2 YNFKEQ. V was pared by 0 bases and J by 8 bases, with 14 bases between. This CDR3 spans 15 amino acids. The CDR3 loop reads CASSQEGGLGEPQHF. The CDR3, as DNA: TGTGCCAGCAGCCAAGAAGGAGGGTTGGGCGAGCCCCAGCATTTT.

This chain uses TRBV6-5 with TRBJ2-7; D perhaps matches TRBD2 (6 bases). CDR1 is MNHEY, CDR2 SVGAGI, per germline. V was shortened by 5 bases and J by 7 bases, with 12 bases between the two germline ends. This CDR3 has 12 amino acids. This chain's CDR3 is CASSVTRSEQYF. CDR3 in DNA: TGTGCCAGCAGTGTGACTAGGTCAGAGCAGTACTTC.

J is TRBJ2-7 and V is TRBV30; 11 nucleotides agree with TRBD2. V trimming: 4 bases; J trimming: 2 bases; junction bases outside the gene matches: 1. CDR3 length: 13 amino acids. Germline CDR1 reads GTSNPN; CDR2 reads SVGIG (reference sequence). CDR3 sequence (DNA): TGTGCCTGGACTAGCGGGAGGACCTACGAGCAGTACTTC. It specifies CAWTSGRTYEQYF.

The CDR3 DNA is TGTGCCAGCGGAAGAACAGGGGTTGGGGAGCAGTACTTC. It specifies CASGRTGVGEQYF. This chain connects TRBV5-5 to TRBJ2-7; 7 positions match TRBD1. The CDR3 covers 13 residues. Germline CDR1 reads SGHKS; CDR2 reads YYEKEE (reference sequence). The J segment lost 7 bases and the V segment lost 7 bases, leaving 11 bases of the junction unmatched.

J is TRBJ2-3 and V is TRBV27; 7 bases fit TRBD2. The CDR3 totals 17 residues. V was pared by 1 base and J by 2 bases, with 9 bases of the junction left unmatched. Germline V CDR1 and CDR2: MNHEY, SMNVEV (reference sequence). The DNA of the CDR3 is TGTGCCAGCAGTTTATGGGTTGGGACTACCTCCACAGATACGCAGTATTTT. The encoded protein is CASSLWVGTTSTDTQYF.

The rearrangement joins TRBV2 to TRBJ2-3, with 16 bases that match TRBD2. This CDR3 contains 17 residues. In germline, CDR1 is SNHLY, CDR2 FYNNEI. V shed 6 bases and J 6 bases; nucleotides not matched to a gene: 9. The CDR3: CASRSGLAGGPRDTQYF. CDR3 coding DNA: TGTGCCAGCAGGTCGGGACTAGCGGGAGGGCCTAGGGATACGCAGTATTTT.

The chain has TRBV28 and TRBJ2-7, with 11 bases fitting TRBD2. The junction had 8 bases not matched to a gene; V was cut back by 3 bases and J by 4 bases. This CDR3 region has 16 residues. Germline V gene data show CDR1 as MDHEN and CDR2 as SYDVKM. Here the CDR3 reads CASSFGSGRADYEQYF. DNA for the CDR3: TGTGCCAGCAGTTTCGGTAGCGGGAGGGCCGATTACGAGCAGTACTTC.